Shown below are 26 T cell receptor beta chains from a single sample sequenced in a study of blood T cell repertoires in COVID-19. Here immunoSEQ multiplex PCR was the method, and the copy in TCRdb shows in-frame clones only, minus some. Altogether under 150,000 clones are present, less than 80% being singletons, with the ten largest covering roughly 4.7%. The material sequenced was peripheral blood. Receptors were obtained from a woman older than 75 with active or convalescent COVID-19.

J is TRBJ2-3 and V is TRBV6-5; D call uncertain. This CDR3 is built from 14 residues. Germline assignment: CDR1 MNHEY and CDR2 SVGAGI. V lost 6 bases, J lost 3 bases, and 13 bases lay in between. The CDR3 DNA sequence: TGTGCCAGCAGGGCCTACCTCGGGACAGATACGCAGTATTTT. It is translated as CASRAYLGTDTQYF.

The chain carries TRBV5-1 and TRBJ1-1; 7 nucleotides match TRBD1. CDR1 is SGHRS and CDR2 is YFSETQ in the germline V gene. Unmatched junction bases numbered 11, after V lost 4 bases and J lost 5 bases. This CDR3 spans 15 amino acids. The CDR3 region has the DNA TGCGCCAGCAGCGATGAACAGGGGCAAGGGACTGAAGCTTTCTTT. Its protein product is CASSDEQGQGTEAFF.

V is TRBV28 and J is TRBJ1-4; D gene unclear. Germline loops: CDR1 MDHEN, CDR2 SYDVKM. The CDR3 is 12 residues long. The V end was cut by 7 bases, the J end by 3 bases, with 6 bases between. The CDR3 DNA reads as TGTGCCAGCAATCTTTCTAATGAAAAACTGTTTTTT. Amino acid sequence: CASNLSNEKLFF.

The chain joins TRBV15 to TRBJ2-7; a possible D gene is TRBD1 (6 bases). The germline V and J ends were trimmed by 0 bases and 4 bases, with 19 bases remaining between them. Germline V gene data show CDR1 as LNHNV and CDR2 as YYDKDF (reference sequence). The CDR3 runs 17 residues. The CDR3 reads CATSRDPNRAFGYEQYF. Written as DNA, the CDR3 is TGTGCCACCAGCAGAGATCCCAACAGGGCCTTTGGGTACGAGCAGTACTTC.

CDR3 nucleotide sequence: TGTGCCAGCAGGCGCGTAATGGAGGATTACTATGGCTACACCTTC. It codes for CASRRVMEDYYGYTF. The chain employs TRBV4-2 and TRBJ1-2, with unresolved D. The V and J ends lost 6 bases and 3 bases respectively, with 17 bases between them. The germline gives CDR1 LGHNA, CDR2 YNFKEQ. The CDR3 runs to 15 residues.

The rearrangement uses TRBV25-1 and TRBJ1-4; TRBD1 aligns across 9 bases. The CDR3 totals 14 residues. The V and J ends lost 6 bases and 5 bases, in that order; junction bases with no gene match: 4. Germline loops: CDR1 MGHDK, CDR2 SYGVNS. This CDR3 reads CASSDRGRNEKLFF. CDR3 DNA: TGTGCCAGCAGCGACAGGGGGAGGAATGAAAAACTGTTTTTT.

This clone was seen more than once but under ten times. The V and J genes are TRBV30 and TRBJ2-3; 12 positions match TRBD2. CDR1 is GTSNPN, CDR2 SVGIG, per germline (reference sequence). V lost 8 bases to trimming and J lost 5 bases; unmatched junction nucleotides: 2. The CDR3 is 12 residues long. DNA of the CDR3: TGTGCCCAGACTAGCGGGGGAGATACGCAGTATTTT. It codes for CAQTSGGDTQYF.

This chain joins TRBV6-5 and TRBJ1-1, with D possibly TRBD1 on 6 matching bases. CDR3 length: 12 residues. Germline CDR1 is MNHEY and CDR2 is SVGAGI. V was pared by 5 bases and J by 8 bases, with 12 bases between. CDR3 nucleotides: TGTGCCAGCAGTCCCCGGGACAAAGAAGCTTTCTTT. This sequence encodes CASSPRDKEAFF.

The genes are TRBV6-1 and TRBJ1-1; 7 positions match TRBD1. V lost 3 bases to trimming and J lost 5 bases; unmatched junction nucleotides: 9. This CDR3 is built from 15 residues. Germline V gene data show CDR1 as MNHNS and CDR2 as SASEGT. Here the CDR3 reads CASSEGVTGRTEAFF. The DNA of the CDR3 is TGTGCCAGCAGTGAGGGTGTGACAGGGCGGACTGAAGCTTTCTTT.

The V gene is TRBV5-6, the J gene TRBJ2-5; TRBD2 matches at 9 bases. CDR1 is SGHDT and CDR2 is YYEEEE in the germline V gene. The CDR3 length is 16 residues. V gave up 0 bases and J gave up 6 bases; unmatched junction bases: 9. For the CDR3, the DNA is TGTGCCAGCAGCTTGGAAAGCGGGGGGCCCGGGAAGACCCAGTACTTC. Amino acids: CASSLESGGPGKTQYF.

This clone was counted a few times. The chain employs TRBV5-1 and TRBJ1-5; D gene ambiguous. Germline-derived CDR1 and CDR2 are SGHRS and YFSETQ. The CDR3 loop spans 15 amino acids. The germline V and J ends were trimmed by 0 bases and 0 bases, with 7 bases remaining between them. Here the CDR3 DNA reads TGCGCCAGCAGCTTGGGCGCAGGTAGCAATCAGCCCCAGCATTTT. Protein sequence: CASSLGAGSNQPQHF.

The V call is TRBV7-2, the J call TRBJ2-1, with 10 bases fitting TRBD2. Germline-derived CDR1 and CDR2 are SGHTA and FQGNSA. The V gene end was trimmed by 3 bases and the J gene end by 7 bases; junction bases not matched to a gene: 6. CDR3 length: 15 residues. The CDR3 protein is CASSFKAGGRNEQFF. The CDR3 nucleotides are TGTGCCAGCAGCTTTAAAGCGGGGGGGCGTAATGAGCAGTTCTTC. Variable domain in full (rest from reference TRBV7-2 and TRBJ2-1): GAGVSQSPSNKVTEKGKDVELRCDPISGHTALYWYRQSLGQGLEFLIYFQGNSAPDKSGLPSDRFSAERTGGSVSTLTIQRTQQEDSAVYLCASSFKAGGRNEQFFGPGTRLTVL.

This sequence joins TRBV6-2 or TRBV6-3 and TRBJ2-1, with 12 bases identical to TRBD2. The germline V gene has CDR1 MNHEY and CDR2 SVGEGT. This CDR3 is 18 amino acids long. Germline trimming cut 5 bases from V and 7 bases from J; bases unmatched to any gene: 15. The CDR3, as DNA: TGTGCCAGCAGTCCACAGACTAGCGGGGGAGTCTGGTATAATGAGCAGTTCTTC. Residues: CASSPQTSGGVWYNEQFF.

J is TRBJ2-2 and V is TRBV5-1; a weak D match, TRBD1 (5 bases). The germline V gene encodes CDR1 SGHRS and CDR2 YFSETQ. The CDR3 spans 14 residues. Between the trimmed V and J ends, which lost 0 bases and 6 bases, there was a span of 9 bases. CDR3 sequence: CASSLVAGSGELFF. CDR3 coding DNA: TGCGCCAGCAGCTTGGTAGCAGGGTCCGGGGAGCTGTTTTTT.

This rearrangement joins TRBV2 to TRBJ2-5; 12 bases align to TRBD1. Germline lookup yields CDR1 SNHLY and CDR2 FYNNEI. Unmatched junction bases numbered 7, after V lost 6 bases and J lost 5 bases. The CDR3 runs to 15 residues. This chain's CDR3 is CASRARDRGLETQYF. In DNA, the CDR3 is TGTGCCAGCAGAGCAAGGGACAGGGGGCTGGAGACCCAGTACTTC.

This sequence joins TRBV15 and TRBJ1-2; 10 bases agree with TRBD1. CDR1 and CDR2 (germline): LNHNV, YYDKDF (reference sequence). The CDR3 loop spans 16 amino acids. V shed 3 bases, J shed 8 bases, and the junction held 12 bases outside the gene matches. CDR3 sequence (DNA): TGTGCCACCAGCAGGGGTGGGACAGGGGATTCCTTCGGCTACACCTTC. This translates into CATSRGGTGDSFGYTF. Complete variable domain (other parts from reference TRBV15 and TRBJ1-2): DAMVIQNPRYQVTQFGKPVTLSCSQTLNHNVMYWYQQKSSQAPKLLFHYYDKDFNNEADTPDNFQSRRPNTSFCFLDIRSPGLGDTAMYLCATSRGGTGDSFGYTFGSGTRLTVV.

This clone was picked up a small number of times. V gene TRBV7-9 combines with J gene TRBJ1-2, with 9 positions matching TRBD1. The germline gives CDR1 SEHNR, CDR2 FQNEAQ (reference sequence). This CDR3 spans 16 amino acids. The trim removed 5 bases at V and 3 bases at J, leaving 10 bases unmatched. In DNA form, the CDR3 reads TGTGCCAGCAGCCATGCTGATACAGGGGGCGACTATGGCTACACCTTC. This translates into CASSHADTGGDYGYTF.

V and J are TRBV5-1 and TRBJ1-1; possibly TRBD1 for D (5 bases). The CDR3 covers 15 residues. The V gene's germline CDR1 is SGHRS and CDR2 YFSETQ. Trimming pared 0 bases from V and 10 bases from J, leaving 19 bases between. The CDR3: CASSLEMGQRLGAFF. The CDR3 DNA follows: TGCGCCAGCAGCTTGGAGATGGGGCAGCGCTTAGGAGCTTTCTTT.

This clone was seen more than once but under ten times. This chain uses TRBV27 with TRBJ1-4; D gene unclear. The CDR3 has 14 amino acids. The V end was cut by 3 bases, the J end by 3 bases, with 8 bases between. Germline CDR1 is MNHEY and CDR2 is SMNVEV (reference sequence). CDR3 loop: CASSFISANEKLFF. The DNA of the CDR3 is TGTGCCAGCAGTTTCATTAGTGCTAATGAAAAACTGTTTTTT.

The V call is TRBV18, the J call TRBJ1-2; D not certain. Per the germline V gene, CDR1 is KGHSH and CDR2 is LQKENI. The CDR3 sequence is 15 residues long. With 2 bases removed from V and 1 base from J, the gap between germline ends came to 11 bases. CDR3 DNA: TGTGCCAGCTCACCAGTCCCCGACAATAACTATGGCTACACCTTC. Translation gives CASSPVPDNNYGYTF.

CDR3 bases: TGCGCCAGCACCACAAAGGACTCAAGCTCTGGAAACACCATATATTTT. It encodes CASTTKDSSSGNTIYF. This sequence joins TRBV5-1 and TRBJ1-3; D remains ambiguous. Germline V gene lookup returns CDR1 SGHRS and CDR2 YFSETQ. CDR3 length equals 16 residues. V lost 6 bases to trimming and J lost 0 bases, with 16 bases between them.

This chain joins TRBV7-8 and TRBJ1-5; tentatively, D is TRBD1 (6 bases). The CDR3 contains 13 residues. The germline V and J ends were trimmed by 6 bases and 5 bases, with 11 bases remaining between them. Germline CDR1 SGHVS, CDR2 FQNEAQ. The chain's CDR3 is CASSQGLDQPQHF. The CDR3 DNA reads TGTGCCAGCAGTCAGGGGTTGGATCAGCCCCAGCATTTT.

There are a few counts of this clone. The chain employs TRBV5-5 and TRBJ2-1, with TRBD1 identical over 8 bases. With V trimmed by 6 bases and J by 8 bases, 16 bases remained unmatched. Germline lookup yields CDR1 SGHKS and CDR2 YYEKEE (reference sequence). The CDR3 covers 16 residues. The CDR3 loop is CASTTGPGGFRDEQFF. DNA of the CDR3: TGTGCCAGCACCACGGGACCAGGGGGCTTTAGAGATGAGCAGTTCTTC.

The CDR3 DNA sequence: TGTGCCACCAGAGCCACGGGGGTTGTAAACACCGGGGAGCTGTTTTTT. Its protein product is CATRATGVVNTGELFF. V gene TRBV15 combines with J gene TRBJ2-2; a possible D gene is TRBD2 (6 bases). V was clipped by 6 bases and J by 2 bases, with 16 bases between them. From germline, CDR1 is LNHNV and CDR2 YYDKDF (reference sequence). This CDR3 is built from 16 residues.

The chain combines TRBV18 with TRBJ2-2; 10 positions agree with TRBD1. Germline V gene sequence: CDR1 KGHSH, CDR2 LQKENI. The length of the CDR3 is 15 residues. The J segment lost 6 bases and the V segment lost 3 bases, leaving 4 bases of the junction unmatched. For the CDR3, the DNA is TGTGCCAGCTCACCCGGGACAGGGGATTCCGGGGAGCTGTTTTTT. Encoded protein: CASSPGTGDSGELFF. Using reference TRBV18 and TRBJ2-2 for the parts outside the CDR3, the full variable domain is NAGVMQNPRHLVRRRGQEARLRCSPMKGHSHVYWYRQLPEEGLKFMVYLQKENIIDESGMPKERFSAEFPKEGPSILRIQQVVRGDSAAYFCASSPGTGDSGELFFGEGSRLTVL.

The DNA of the CDR3 is TGTGCCAGCAGCTTAGCCCTTGAGCAGTACTTC. Residues: CASSLALEQYF. The rearrangement uses TRBV7-8 and TRBJ2-7, with unresolved D. CDR1 and CDR2 (germline): SGHVS, FQNEAQ. V was cut by 0 bases and J by 7 bases, with 4 bases left in between. This CDR3 is built from 11 residues.